These T cell receptor beta chains were read from a single sample in a study of T cells in Graves' hyperthyroidism and ophthalmopathy. TCRdb reanalysed the multiplex PCR reads using MiXCR and keeps one entry per CDR3 protein. This table has roughly 380,000 distinct CDR3 sequences, 11% to 15% appearing once. Sequenced material: blood. These receptors were collected from a woman in her sixties with Graves' hyperthyroidism. Each CDR3 is given without its conserved first and last residue.

j_gene	v_gene	CDR3aa
TRBJ2-3	TRBV28	ASSFVAGGSTDTQY
TRBJ2-1	TRBV2	ASKSGGLALNEQF
TRBJ1-3	TRBV10-3	ATRTDDSGNTIY
TRBJ1-5	TRBV12-3/TRBV12-4	ASTQGQGRDQPQH
TRBJ2-7	TRBV13	ASGRRGGYEQY
TRBJ2-6	TRBV30	ASPLGRPGGANVLT
TRBJ2-7	TRBV6-1	ASSPGTGSTYEQY
TRBJ2-1	TRBV12-3/TRBV12-4	ASRGGGTAYNEQF
TRBJ2-2	TRBV12-3/TRBV12-4	ASSFPGGHTGELF
TRBJ2-3	TRBV3-1	ASSPGTGGYTQY
TRBJ2-7	TRBV7-9	ASSLVASGVYEQY
TRBJ1-2	TRBV11-2	ASSSTGSYGYT
TRBJ2-3	TRBV3-1	ASSQDADTQY
TRBJ2-1	TRBV29-1	SVAGTLYNEQF
TRBJ2-3	TRBV20-1	SARLGPSTDTQY
TRBJ2-3	TRBV13	ASSLSRTSGRADTQY
TRBJ2-2	TRBV24-1	ATSDLAGDAAGELF
TRBJ2-1	TRBV20-1	SATGGGGYNEQF
TRBJ2-5	TRBV3-1	ASSQDSDRGRRKY
TRBJ1-4	TRBV5-1	ASRTGTGGEKLF
TRBJ2-1	TRBV3-1	ASRWSGTYNEQF
TRBJ2-1	TRBV19	ASSLVAGGEQF
TRBJ1-2	TRBV19	ASRDPRGRDYGYT
TRBJ1-1	TRBV29-1	SVEDRESAF
TRBJ1-3	TRBV2	ASGDGNTIY
TRBJ1-1	TRBV29-1	SHSRNTEAF
TRBJ2-3	TRBV2	ASPQRGTDTQY
TRBJ2-3	TRBV7-9	ASSQDDGAHTQY
TRBJ1-2	TRBV29-1	SVERGGTYGYT
TRBJ1-5	TRBV19	ASSRGPHGGSNQPQH
TRBJ1-5	TRBV6-2/TRBV6-3	ATAPREINQPQH
TRBJ1-2	TRBV2	ASRDGTGDNYGYT
TRBJ2-7	TRBV11-2	ASSQDPPTTLYEQY
TRBJ1-2	TRBV12-3/TRBV12-4	ASSPRGGRKYGYT
TRBJ2-3	TRBV2	ASSFRARSTDTQY
TRBJ1-1	TRBV5-1	ASSLEAREVTEAF
TRBJ1-2	TRBV7-2	ASSLGAVYGYT